The clone carrying this T cell receptor (beta chain) has only a few counts. Its target is not known. One end of the junction is discordant with germline, which a read error may explain. The data belong to a study of cytomegalovirus exposure and HLA in healthy donors. Study summary: Of around 410 genotyped donors, roughly 81% grouped in the Caucasian-associated ancestry cluster.

A multiplex PCR was run with 60 Vbeta primers and 13 Jbeta primers. Profiled with immunoSEQ multiplex PCR; TCRdb holds only in-frame clones, not every one. This sample has roughly 120,000 clones, with roughly 82% found just once. General observations from the study: Under in vitro conditions, a few CMV-associated chains were confirmed as specific for CMV antigens. CMV serostatus stood as the only immune exposure information on hand.

Specimen: PBMCs. The TCR was taken from a young woman in good health and CMV-seropositive.

The CDR3 loop reads CASREEGGGAGELFF. The CDR3 coding sequence is TGTGCCAGCAGGGAAGAGGGCGGGGGGGCCGGGGAGCTGTTTTTT. V and J are TRBV6-1 and TRBJ2-2, with TRBD2 matching over 9 bases. The CDR3 covers 15 residues. Germline assignment: CDR1 MNHNS and CDR2 SASEGT.